These 21 T cell receptor beta chains originate from one sample sequenced in a study of T cells after yellow fever vaccination. TCRdb redid the calling of the 5' RACE reads with MiXCR, one entry per CDR3 protein. The sample has nearly 300,000 distinct CDR3 sequences, 8.7% seen once; the top ten hold 3% to 4%. Sequencing was performed on CD4+ T cells sorted from PBMCs, taken 5 days after the yellow fever booster vaccination. These receptors were taken from a man between 18 and 35 years old who received the YFV17D yellow fever vaccine.

This chain's CDR3 is CASTHRVRGGTEAFF. The CDR3, as DNA: TGTGCCAGCACCCACCGCGTGAGGGGGGGAACTGAAGCTTTCTTT. V and J are TRBV6-5 and TRBJ1-1, with D perhaps TRBD1 (6 bases). V was clipped by 7 bases and J by 5 bases, with 20 bases between them. Per the germline V gene, CDR1 is MNHEY and CDR2 is SVGAGI. The CDR3 runs to 15 residues.

V gene TRBV6-5 combines with J gene TRBJ2-1, with no clear D. Germline-derived CDR1 and CDR2 are MNHEY and SVGAGI. Trimming stripped 2 bases from V and 6 bases from J, with 23 bases between. The CDR3 has 18 residues. CDR3 protein: CASSYVPQGLNDFNEQFF. In nucleotides, the CDR3 is TGTGCCAGCAGTTACGTCCCGCAAGGGCTCAATGACTTCAATGAGCAGTTCTTC.

The genes are TRBV19 and TRBJ2-3; D might be TRBD2 (5 bases). V shed 6 bases and J shed 2 bases, with 9 bases lying between them. CDR1 and CDR2 (germline): LNHDA, SQIVND (reference sequence). The CDR3 has 13 amino acids. The CDR3 loop is CASSDGDTDTQYF. CDR3 sequence (DNA): TGTGCCAGTAGCGACGGGGACACAGATACGCAGTATTTT.

Many counts were recorded for this clonotype. The gene calls are TRBV28 and TRBJ1-1, with 8 bases lining up with TRBD1. The CDR3 is 14 residues long. CDR1 is MDHEN, CDR2 SYDVKM, per germline. J was trimmed by 1 base and V by 6 bases; bases with no gene match: 4. As DNA, the CDR3 is TGTGCCAGCAGACAGGGGGGACCGAACACTGAAGCTTTCTTT. It translates to CASRQGGPNTEAFF.

This clonotype was recorded a few times. The chain links TRBV20-1 to TRBJ1-2; possibly TRBD1 for D (5 bases). V was clipped by 3 bases and J by 8 bases, with 13 bases between them. Germline CDR1 DFQATT, CDR2 SNEGSKA (reference sequence). The CDR3 is 12 residues long. CDR3 protein: CSARKRGSGYTF. CDR3 DNA sequence: TGCAGTGCTAGGAAGAGGGGTTCGGGCTACACCTTC.

This clonotype has a handful of counts. This rearrangement joins TRBV6-1 to TRBJ2-7; weak D call: TRBD1 (6 bases). The length of the CDR3 is 13 residues. With 4 bases removed from V and 3 bases from J, the gap between germline ends came to 10 bases. Looked up from germline, CDR1 is MNHNS and CDR2 is SASEGT. The CDR3 bases are TGTGCCAGCAGTGCCATCAGGGGCTACGAGCAGTACTTC. It is translated as CASSAIRGYEQYF.

This clonotype was counted only a few times. This chain links TRBV11-2 with TRBJ2-7, with 13 bases that match TRBD2. The junction had 4 bases not matched to a gene; V was cut back by 5 bases and J by 3 bases. The CDR3 sequence is 15 residues long. The germline CDR1 and CDR2 sequences are SGHAT and FQNNGV. CDR3 in amino acids: CASSTWTSGGYEQYF. DNA of the CDR3: TGTGCCAGCAGCACTTGGACTAGCGGGGGCTACGAGCAGTACTTC. Drawing the rest from reference TRBV11-2 and TRBJ2-7, the complete variable domain is EAGVAQSPRYKIIEKRQSVAFWCNPISGHATLYWYQQILGQGPKLLIQFQNNGVVDDSQLPKDRFSAERLKGVDSTLKIQPAKLEDSAVYLCASSTWTSGGYEQYFGPGTRLTVT.

The chain's CDR3 is CASSQGQVLYNSPLHF. In nucleotides, the CDR3 is TGCGCCAGCAGCCAAGGACAGGTCCTGTATAATTCACCCCTCCACTTT. The chain recombines TRBV4-3 with TRBJ1-6; weak D call: TRBD1 (6 bases). Germline CDR1 and CDR2: LGHNA and YSLEER. The V end was cut by 1 base, the J end by 4 bases, with 11 bases between. The CDR3 has 16 amino acids.

This clonotype was detected only a few times. The chain recombines TRBV12-3 or TRBV12-4 with TRBJ1-6, with TRBD1 matching over 8 bases. V lost 3 bases and J lost 0; bases outside the gene matches: 1. CDR3 length equals 16 residues. In nucleotides, the CDR3 is TGTGCCAGCAGTTTTGACAGGGGCTCCTATAATTCACCCCTCCACTTT. Its translation: CASSFDRGSYNSPLHF.

Many counts were recorded for this clonotype. This sequence joins TRBV24-1 and TRBJ2-1; D gene unclear. With 4 bases removed from V and 8 bases from J, the gap between germline ends came to 8 bases. This CDR3 comprises 12 residues. Looked up from germline, CDR1 is KGHDR and CDR2 is SFDVKD. In DNA, the CDR3 is TGTGCCACCAGTGAAATAGGCGATGAGCAGTTCTTC. It specifies CATSEIGDEQFF.

The J gene is TRBJ2-4, the V gene TRBV3-1; 9 nucleotides match TRBD2. V shed 6 bases and J 0 bases; nucleotides not matched to a gene: 3. The length of the CDR3 is 15 residues. Germline CDR1 and CDR2: LGHDT and YNNKEL (reference sequence). The CDR3 nucleotides are TGTGCCAGCAGTCTTAGCGGGGGAGCCAAAAACATTCAGTACTTC. It codes for CASSLSGGAKNIQYF.

The chain uses TRBV14 and TRBJ2-1, with 10 positions matching TRBD2. Per germline, CDR1 SGHDN and CDR2 FVKESK. Trimming cost V 2 bases and J 4 bases; bases outside gene matches: 5. The CDR3 runs to 16 residues. CDR3 nucleotide sequence: TGTGCCAGCAGCCAACCTAGCGGGGGCCGATACAATGAGCAGTTCTTC. Its translation is CASSQPSGGRYNEQFF.

The chain recombines TRBV7-2 with TRBJ2-1; D is unclear. Germline CDR1 reads SGHTA; CDR2 reads FQGNSA. V lost 4 bases and J 9 bases, leaving 7 bases between the germline ends. CDR3 size: 11 residues. As DNA, the CDR3 is TGTGCCAGCAGCTGGTGGGCTGAGCAGTTCTTC. The encoded protein is CASSWWAEQFF. Filled out from reference TRBV7-2 and TRBJ2-1, the complete variable domain reads GAGVSQSPSNKVTEKGKDVELRCDPISGHTALYWYRQSLGQGLEFLIYFQGNSAPDKSGLPSDRFSAERTGGSVSTLTIQRTQQEDSAVYLCASSWWAEQFFGPGTRLTVL.

This clonotype was seen a handful of times. This chain connects TRBV6-1 to TRBJ2-3; the D gene is possibly TRBD2 (5 bases). V dropped 5 bases and J dropped 4 bases, with 13 bases sitting between them. Germline CDR1 and CDR2: MNHNS and SASEGT. CDR3 length: 14 residues. In DNA form, the CDR3 reads TGTGCCAGCAGTCATCGGGGTTTGTCAGATACGCAGTATTTT. Translation gives CASSHRGLSDTQYF.

The chain joins TRBV20-1 to TRBJ1-2; no definite D call. The length of the CDR3 is 14 residues. Deletions cut 5 bases from V and 0 bases from J, with 13 bases between. Germline V lookup: CDR1 DFQATT, CDR2 SNEGSKA (reference sequence). This chain's CDR3 is CSARKPVANYGYTF. The CDR3 DNA follows: TGCAGTGCTCGAAAACCGGTGGCTAACTATGGCTACACCTTC.

Only a few counts were recorded for this clonotype. J is TRBJ1-5 and V is TRBV2, with D possibly TRBD1 on 6 matching bases. The CDR3 length is 16 residues. Per germline, CDR1 SNHLY and CDR2 FYNNEI. Trimming pared 6 bases from V and 2 bases from J, leaving 17 bases between. CDR3 in amino acids: CASSPRGAFGNQPQHF. CDR3 bases: TGTGCCAGCAGCCCTAGGGGGGCATTTGGCAATCAGCCCCAGCATTTT.

The chain has TRBV4-1 and TRBJ2-2, with D hard to call. The CDR3 has 17 amino acids. Germline V gives CDR1 MGHRA, CDR2 YSYEKL. The V end was cut by 0 bases, the J end by 4 bases, with 15 bases between. The CDR3 spells CASSQDVKESGTGELFF. The CDR3 DNA follows: TGCGCCAGCAGCCAAGATGTCAAGGAATCGGGCACCGGGGAGCTGTTTTTT.

The J gene is TRBJ1-2, the V gene TRBV11-1; possibly TRBD1 for D (5 bases). The CDR3 runs 16 residues. Between the trimmed V and J ends, which lost 1 base and 7 bases, there was a span of 19 bases. Per the germline V gene, CDR1 is SGHAT and CDR2 is FQDESV (reference sequence). CDR3 DNA: TGTGCCAGCAGCTTAGGCCAGCCGGGGGTCCCGTCTGGCTACACCTTC. Its protein product is CASSLGQPGVPSGYTF.

This clonotype was found many times. V gene TRBV7-9 combines with J gene TRBJ2-3, with 10 bases identical to TRBD2. V lost 5 bases to trimming and J lost 4 bases; unmatched junction nucleotides: 3. CDR1 and CDR2 (germline): SEHNR, FQNEAQ (reference sequence). The CDR3 is made up of 14 amino acids. The CDR3 DNA is TGTGCCAGCAGCCCTGGGACTAGCGCAGATACGCAGTATTTT. Its protein is CASSPGTSADTQYF.

The CDR3 loop reads CASSLDRGSLFF. In DNA form, the CDR3 reads TGCGCCAGCAGCTTGGATAGGGGTTCGCTGTTTTTT. The chain recombines TRBV5-1 with TRBJ2-2, with a tentative D call TRBD1 (5 bases). Germline V CDR1 and CDR2: SGHRS, YFSETQ. V lost 0 bases and J lost 13, with 10 bases in between. There are 12 residues in the CDR3.

Many counts were recorded for this clonotype. The V gene is TRBV24-1, the J gene TRBJ2-1, with 7 bases identical to TRBD1. V lost 4 bases and J lost 5; bases outside the gene matches: 13. CDR1 is KGHDR, CDR2 SFDVKD, per germline. This CDR3 region has 17 residues. CDR3 region: CATSDPMTGSGNNEQFF. DNA of the CDR3: TGTGCCACCAGTGACCCCATGACAGGGTCTGGTAACAATGAGCAGTTCTTC.